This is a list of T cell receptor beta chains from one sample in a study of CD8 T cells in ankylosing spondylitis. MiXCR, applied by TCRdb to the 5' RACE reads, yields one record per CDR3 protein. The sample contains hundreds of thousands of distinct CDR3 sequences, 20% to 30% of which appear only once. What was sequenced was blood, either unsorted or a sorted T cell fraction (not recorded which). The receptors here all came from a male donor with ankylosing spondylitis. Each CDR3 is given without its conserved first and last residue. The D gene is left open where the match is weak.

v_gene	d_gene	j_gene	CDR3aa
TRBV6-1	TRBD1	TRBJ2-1	ASRPTGNGHNEQF
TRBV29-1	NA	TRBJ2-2	SVRASVNTGELF
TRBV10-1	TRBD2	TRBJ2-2	ASLTSGTTGELF
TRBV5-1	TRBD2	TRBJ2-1	ASSSGLAGGPMYNEQF
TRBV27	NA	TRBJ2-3	ASRKGEKDTQY
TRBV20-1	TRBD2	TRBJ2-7	SARDSSGIGLYEQY
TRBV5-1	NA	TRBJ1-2	ASSLEGRETLGYT
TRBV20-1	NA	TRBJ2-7	SAISPPSYEQY
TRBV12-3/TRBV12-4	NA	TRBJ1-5	ASSLGTPGGQPQH
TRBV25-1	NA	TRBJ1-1	ASSESPQGVNTEAF
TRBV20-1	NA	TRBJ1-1	SARGGSTMNTEAF
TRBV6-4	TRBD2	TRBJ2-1	ASSDSWVAGFNEQF
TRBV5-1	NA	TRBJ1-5	ASRRGSNQPQH
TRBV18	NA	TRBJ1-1	ASSPGEREVNTEAF
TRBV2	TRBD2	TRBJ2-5	ASSASGTDQETQY
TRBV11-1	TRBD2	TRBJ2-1	ASSRSPLLAGGSNEQF
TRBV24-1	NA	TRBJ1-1	ATSDSTGRKAF
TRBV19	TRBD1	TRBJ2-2	ASSVSGTDTGELF
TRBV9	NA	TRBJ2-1	ASSVGLRGNEQF
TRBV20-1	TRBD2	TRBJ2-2	SASGRAGELF
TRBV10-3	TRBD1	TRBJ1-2	AINPTGQGVVGYT
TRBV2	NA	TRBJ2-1	ASSEAGPAT
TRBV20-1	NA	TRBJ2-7	SASFSQSHAYEQY
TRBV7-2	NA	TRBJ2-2	ASSRNLVTGELF
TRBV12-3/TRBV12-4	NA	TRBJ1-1	ASSLTGAPIKNTEAF
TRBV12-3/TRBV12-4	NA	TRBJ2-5	ASSFRLGGAFETQY
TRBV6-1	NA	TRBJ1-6	ASSGRNTNSPLH
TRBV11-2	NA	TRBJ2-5	ASSFNVGVETQY
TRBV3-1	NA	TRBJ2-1	ASSLLEGVRGEQF
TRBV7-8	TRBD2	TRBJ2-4	ASSLVGTSRKNIQY
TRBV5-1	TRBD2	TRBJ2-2	ASSGGGAGTGELF
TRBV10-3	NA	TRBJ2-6	AISRDISGANVLT
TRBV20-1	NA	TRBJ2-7	SAPWTDYEQY
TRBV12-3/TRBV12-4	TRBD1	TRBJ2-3	ASSLGGQGTDTQY
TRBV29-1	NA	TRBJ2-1	SVDTSASSYNEQF
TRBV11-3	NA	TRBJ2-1	ASTLVPGGEQF
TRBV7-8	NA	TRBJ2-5	ASSPIFVPQRRETQY